What follows describes a single TCR beta chain. What it binds is not known. The record originates from a study of monozygotic twins with cystic fibrosis. The germline CDR1 and CDR2 sequences are MNHNS and SASEGT. V was shortened by 2 bases and J by 2 bases, with 10 bases between the two germline ends. The CDR3 length is 16 residues. Generated by immunoSEQ multiplex PCR, the TCRdb table keeps only in-frame clones and is missing some. This table holds roughly 20,000 clones, 95% to 98% found once. Study results and limitations: Nucleotide-identical clonotype sharing was significantly higher within monozygotic CF twin pairs than between unrelated CF individuals. Co-twins had the most similar V usage for 13 of 16 pairs, J for 8. The repertoire was suggested to be naive-dominated, clonality median roughly 0.0089.

The receptor was isolated from a woman aged 25 to 39 with cystic fibrosis. Sequences were obtained from blood. The J gene is TRBJ2-6, the V gene TRBV6-1, with D uncertain. CDR3 nucleotide sequence: TGTGCCAGCAGTGAAACTCCGGACGCTGGGGCCAACGTCCTGACTTTC. Its protein product is CASSETPDAGANVLTF.